Following are 14 T cell receptor beta chains from one sample sequenced in a study of Ad26.COV2.S vaccination and SARS-CoV-2 variants. Sequencing was performed with immunoSEQ multiplex PCR; in TCRdb, only in-frame clones are kept and a portion is missing. The table includes approximately 400,000 clones, about 90% detected once. This sample comprised peripheral blood, obtained after recovery from COVID-19. The receptors shown here come from a human donor who had recovered from COVID-19.

This sequence joins TRBV9 and TRBJ1-1; perhaps TRBD1 as D (6 bases). The V end lost 3 bases, the J end lost 3 bases, and 12 bases lay between the germline ends. In germline, CDR1 is SGDLS, CDR2 YYNGEE. The CDR3 runs 14 residues. The DNA of the CDR3 is TGTGCCAGCAGCGAGCAGGGGTCGGACACTGAAGCTTTCTTT. It translates to CASSEQGSDTEAFF.

The rearrangement joins TRBV6-5 to TRBJ2-2; perhaps TRBD2 as D (7 bases). The CDR3 has 14 residues. Trimming cost V 11 bases and J 3 bases, with 16 bases left between them. The V gene's germline CDR1 is MNHEY and CDR2 SVGAGI. DNA for the CDR3: TGTGCCCCACGACGGGGGGCCTACACCGGGGAGCTGTTTTTT. It yields the protein CAPRRGAYTGELFF.

Notes on this clone: Other nucleotide sequences from this sample produce the same CDR3. This rearrangement joins TRBV5-4 to TRBJ1-6; no clear D gene. This CDR3 region has 13 residues. Looked up from germline, CDR1 is SGHNT and CDR2 is YYREEE (reference sequence). V was clipped by 0 bases and J by 7 bases, with 5 bases between them. In DNA, the CDR3 is TGTGCCAGCAGCTTGGGTGGGAATTCACCCCTCCACTTT. Protein product: CASSLGGNSPLHF.

The CDR3 coding sequence is TGTGCCAGCAGGCAGGGCGAATCACCCCTCCACTTT. It specifies CASRQGESPLHF. This sequence joins TRBV6-5 and TRBJ1-6, with TRBD1 as a possible D gene (5 bases). Germline V gene sequence: CDR1 MNHEY, CDR2 SVGAGI. Trimming cost V 6 bases and J 10 bases, with 10 bases left between them. The CDR3 sequence is 12 residues long.

The chain has TRBV5-1 and TRBJ1-1; D ambiguous. This CDR3 is built from 14 residues. V lost 4 bases to trimming and J lost 6 bases, with 16 bases between them. The V gene's germline CDR1 is SGHRS and CDR2 YFSETQ. For the CDR3, the DNA is TGCGCCAGCAGCCTCAACGGGGATTGGGCTGAAGCTTTCTTT. This encodes CASSLNGDWAEAFF.

The V and J genes are TRBV7-8 and TRBJ1-2, with 8 bases lining up with TRBD1. J gave up 2 bases and V 5 bases, and 4 bases lay outside the gene matches. CDR3 length: 14 amino acids. Germline V gives CDR1 SGHVS, CDR2 FQNEAQ. CDR3 loop: CASSPAGGNYGYTF. CDR3 in DNA: TGTGCCAGCAGCCCAGCAGGGGGCAACTATGGCTACACCTTC.

The J gene is TRBJ2-7, the V gene TRBV5-4, with 7 bases that match TRBD1. Germline CDR1 SGHNT, CDR2 YYREEE (reference sequence). V lost 2 bases and J lost 6; bases outside the gene matches: 11. This CDR3 has 15 amino acids. The CDR3 reads CASSLGGSVDSEQYF. Written as DNA, the CDR3 is TGTGCCAGCAGCTTAGGGGGCTCGGTGGACAGCGAGCAGTACTTC.

In its sample, this clone was seen once. The V and J genes are TRBV6-5 and TRBJ2-3; no firm D call. V gave up 0 bases and J gave up 5 bases, with 9 bases separating them. This CDR3 region has 14 residues. The V gene's germline CDR1 is MNHEY and CDR2 SVGAGI. CDR3 sequence reads: CASSYSVLVDTQYF. The DNA of the CDR3 is TGTGCCAGCAGTTACTCTGTTCTGGTAGATACGCAGTATTTT.

This chain joins TRBV18 and TRBJ1-4, with D possibly TRBD1 on 5 matching bases. V gave up 4 bases and J gave up 2 bases, with 8 bases separating them. CDR1 and CDR2 from the germline V gene are KGHSH and LQKENI. This CDR3 has 14 residues. Here the CDR3 reads CASSLGRTNEKLFF. The CDR3 nucleotides read TGTGCCAGCTCACTGGGACGGACTAATGAAAAACTGTTTTTT.

The chain carries TRBV6-2 or TRBV6-3 and TRBJ2-1, with 9 nucleotides matching TRBD2. This CDR3 is built from 15 residues. V shed 5 bases and J 10 bases; nucleotides not matched to a gene: 12. Germline V lookup: CDR1 MNHEY, CDR2 SVGEGT. The CDR3 coding sequence is TGTGCCAGCAGTCGGGCTAGCGGGGCCCGGGGGGAGCAGTTCTTC. Translation: CASSRASGARGEQFF.

The chain joins TRBV7-2 to TRBJ2-2; D may be TRBD1 (6 bases). Germline V gene sequence: CDR1 SGHTA, CDR2 FQGNSA. The V end lost 5 bases, the J end lost 6 bases, and 13 bases lay between the germline ends. The CDR3 contains 14 residues. The CDR3 region is CASSTRQDAGELFF. The DNA for the CDR3 is TGTGCCAGCAGCACCCGACAGGACGCCGGGGAGCTGTTTTTT.

In its sample, this clone was seen a few times. The rearrangement links TRBV3-1 (or the pseudogene TRBV3-2) to TRBJ1-3; D perhaps matches TRBD1 (6 bases). CDR3 length: 16 amino acids. The germline V gene encodes CDR1 LGHDT and CDR2 YNNKEL (reference sequence). Trimming removed 0 bases from V and 4 bases from J, with 13 bases in between. This CDR3 reads CASSQDRSGTGNTIYF. The CDR3 DNA reads as TGTGCCAGCAGCCAAGATCGCTCAGGGACAGGAAACACCATATATTTT.

The V and J genes are TRBV6-5 and TRBJ1-2, with 10 bases that match TRBD1. The length of the CDR3 is 14 residues. Germline values: CDR1 MNHEY, CDR2 SVGAGI. J lost 3 bases, V lost 6 bases, and 4 bases had no gene match. In nucleotides, the CDR3 is TGTGCCAGCAGGCCGGACAGGGGGTACTATGGCTACACCTTC. Protein: CASRPDRGYYGYTF.

This chain links TRBV6-6 with TRBJ1-2, with TRBD1 matching over 8 bases. V gave up 5 bases and J gave up 12 bases; unmatched junction bases: 14. The length of the CDR3 is 14 residues. The germline V gene has CDR1 MNHNY and CDR2 SVGAGI (reference sequence). CDR3 DNA sequence: TGTGCCAGCAGTACGGTAGACAGGGGCAAGGGGAACACCTTC. Protein sequence: CASSTVDRGKGNTF.